This note documents a single TCR beta chain sequence. Trimming cost V 1 base and J 5 bases, with 11 bases left between them. Germline CDR1 is LGHDT and CDR2 is YNNKEL (reference sequence). This CDR3 is 14 amino acids long. The sample originates from a study of blood T cells in healthy people across ages. With each sample, at least 6 micrograms of total RNA were extracted. The authors ran a second PCR of roughly 6 to 12 cycles using a sample-barcoded 5' primer and a J-beta primer mix. MiXCR, applied by TCRdb to the 5' RACE reads, yields one record per CDR3 protein. Found here are approximately 770,000 distinct CDR3 sequences, roughly 50% of them singletons; the top ten hold 20% to 25%.

Specimen: blood. V gene TRBV3-1 combines with J gene TRBJ2-5; a possible D gene is TRBD2 (6 bases). This TCR was sampled from a man aged 25-45 years in good health. The CDR3 reads CASSQAGGWETQYF. Written as DNA, the CDR3 is TGTGCCAGCAGCCAAGCCGGGGGTTGGGAGACCCAGTACTTC.